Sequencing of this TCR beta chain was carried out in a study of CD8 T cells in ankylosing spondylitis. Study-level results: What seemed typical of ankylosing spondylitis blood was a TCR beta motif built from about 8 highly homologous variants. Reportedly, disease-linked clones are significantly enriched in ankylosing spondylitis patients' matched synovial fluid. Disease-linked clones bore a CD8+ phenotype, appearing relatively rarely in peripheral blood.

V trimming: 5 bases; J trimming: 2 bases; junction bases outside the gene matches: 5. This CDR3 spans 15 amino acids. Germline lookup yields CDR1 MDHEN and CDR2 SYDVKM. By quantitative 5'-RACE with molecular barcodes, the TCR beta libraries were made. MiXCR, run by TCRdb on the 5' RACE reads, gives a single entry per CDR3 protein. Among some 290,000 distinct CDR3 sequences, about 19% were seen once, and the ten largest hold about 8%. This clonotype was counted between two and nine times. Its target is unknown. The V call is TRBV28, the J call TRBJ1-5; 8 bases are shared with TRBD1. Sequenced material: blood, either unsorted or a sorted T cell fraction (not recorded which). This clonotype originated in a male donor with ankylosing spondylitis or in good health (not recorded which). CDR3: CASSPTGQGNQPQHF. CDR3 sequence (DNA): TGTGCCAGCAGTCCCACGGGACAGGGCAATCAGCCCCAGCATTTT. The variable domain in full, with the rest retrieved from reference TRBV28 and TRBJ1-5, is DVKVTQSSRYLVKRTGEKVFLECVQDMDHENMFWYRQDPGLGLRLIYFSYDVKMKEKGDIPEGYSVSREKKERFSLILESASTNQTSMYLCASSPTGQGNQPQHFGDGTRLSIL.